This T cell receptor beta chain was recovered during a study of vaccination effects on CD4 cells after COVID-19. At the level of the study: Participants completed two doses of the BNT162b2 or mRNA-1273 vaccine. The study's findings and limits: Common cold coronavirus cross-reactivity was shown by only 1 of 255 vaccine-induced clones in healthy vaccinees.

ViraFEST used viral peptide pools to expand antigen-specific CD4+ T cells before sequencing. Culture proceeded for approximately 10 days, and CD4+ T cells were then isolated. None of these healthy vaccinees had been infected with SARS-CoV-2 before vaccination. This clone was detected once. The antigen remains unidentified. The assay was immunoSEQ multiplex PCR, and TCRdb's table has in-frame clones only and misses some. Among about 41,000 clones listed, 70% were seen once. With 1 base removed from V and 0 bases from J, the gap between germline ends came to 9 bases. The CDR3 loop spans 16 amino acids. Per germline, CDR1 MNHNS and CDR2 SASEGT.

The chain links TRBV6-1 to TRBJ2-2; no reliable D call. The receptor's source is a human donor who received a COVID-19 vaccine. This specimen was CD4+ T cells from PBMCs cultured with HCoV-OC43 spike peptides, taken before COVID-19 vaccination. Subset defined: HCoV-OC43 spike overlapping peptide pool stimulation. CDR3 sequence: CASSEGRLTNTGELFF. Written as DNA, the CDR3 is TGTGCCAGCAGTGAAGGTCGCCTAACGAACACCGGGGAGCTGTTTTTT.